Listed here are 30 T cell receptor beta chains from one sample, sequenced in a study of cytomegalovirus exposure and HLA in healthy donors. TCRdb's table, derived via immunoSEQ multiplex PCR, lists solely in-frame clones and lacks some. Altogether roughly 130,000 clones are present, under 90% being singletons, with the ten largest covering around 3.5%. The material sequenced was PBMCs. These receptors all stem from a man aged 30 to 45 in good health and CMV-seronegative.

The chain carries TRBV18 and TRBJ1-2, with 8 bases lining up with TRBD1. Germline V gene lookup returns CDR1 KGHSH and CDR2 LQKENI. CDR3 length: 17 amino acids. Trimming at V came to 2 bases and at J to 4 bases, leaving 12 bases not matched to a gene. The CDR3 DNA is TGTGCCAGCTCACCAGGGGGGACAGGTCACACGGGCTATGGCTACACCTTC. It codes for CASSPGGTGHTGYGYTF.

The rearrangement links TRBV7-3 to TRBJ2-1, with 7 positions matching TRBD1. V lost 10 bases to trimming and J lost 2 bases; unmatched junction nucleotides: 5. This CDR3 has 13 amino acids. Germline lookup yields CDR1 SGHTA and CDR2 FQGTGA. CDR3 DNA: TGTGCCATACGGGACAGAGCCTACAATGAGCAGTTCTTC. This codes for CAIRDRAYNEQFF.

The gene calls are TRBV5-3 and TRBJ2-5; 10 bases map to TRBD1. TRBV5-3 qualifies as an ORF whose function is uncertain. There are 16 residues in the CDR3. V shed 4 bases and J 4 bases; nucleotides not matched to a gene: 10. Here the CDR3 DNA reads TGTGCCAGAAGCAGCTCCACCGGGACAGGGGTAGAGACCCAGTACTTC. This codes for CARSSSTGTGVETQYF.

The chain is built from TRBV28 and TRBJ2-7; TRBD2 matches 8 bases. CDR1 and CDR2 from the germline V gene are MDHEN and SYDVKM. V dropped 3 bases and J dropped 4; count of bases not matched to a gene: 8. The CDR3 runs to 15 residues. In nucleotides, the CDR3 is TGTGCCAGCAGTTTCTCCTCGGGGGGGCCGTACGAGCAGTACTTC. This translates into CASSFSSGGPYEQYF.

The CDR3 here is CASSPYTGEIGNTIYF. In nucleotides, the CDR3 is TGTGCCAGCTCACCATACACAGGGGAAATCGGAAACACCATATATTTT. The genes are TRBV18 and TRBJ1-3; 7 nucleotides align to TRBD1. Germline lookup yields CDR1 KGHSH and CDR2 LQKENI. CDR3 length: 16 residues. Trimming took 2 bases from V and 4 from J; bases not matched to a gene: 8.

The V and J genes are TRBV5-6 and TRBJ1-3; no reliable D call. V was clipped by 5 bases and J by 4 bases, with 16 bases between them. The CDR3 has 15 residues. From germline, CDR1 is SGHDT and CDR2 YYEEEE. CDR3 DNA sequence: TGTGCCAGCAGGCTTAGCCCCACCAGAGGAAACACCATATATTTT. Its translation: CASRLSPTRGNTIYF.

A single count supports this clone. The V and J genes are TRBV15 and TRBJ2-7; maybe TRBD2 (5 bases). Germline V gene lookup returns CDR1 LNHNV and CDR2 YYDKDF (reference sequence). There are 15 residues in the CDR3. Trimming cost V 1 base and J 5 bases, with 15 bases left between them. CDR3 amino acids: CATSRGRGSLDEQYF. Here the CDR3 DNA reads TGTGCCACCAGCAGAGGTCGGGGTTCTTTGGACGAGCAGTACTTC.

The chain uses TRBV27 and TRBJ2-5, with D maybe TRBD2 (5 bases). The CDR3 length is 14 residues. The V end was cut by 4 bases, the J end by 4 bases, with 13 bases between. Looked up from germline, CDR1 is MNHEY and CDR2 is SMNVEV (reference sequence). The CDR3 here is CASSYGGLGETQYF. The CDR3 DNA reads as TGTGCCAGCAGTTACGGCGGGCTGGGAGAGACCCAGTACTTC.

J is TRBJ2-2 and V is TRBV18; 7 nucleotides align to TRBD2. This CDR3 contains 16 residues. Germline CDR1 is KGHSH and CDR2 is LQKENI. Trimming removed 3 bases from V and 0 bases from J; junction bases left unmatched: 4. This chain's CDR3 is CASSPMTSPNTGELFF. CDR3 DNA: TGTGCCAGCTCACCCATGACTAGCCCGAACACCGGGGAGCTGTTTTTT.

The CDR3 coding sequence is TGTGCCACGGAAGACAGACTCGGCCCTGAAGCTTTCTTT. Encoded protein: CATEDRLGPEAFF. The rearrangement links TRBV18 to TRBJ1-1, with a weak D call TRBD1 (5 bases). Germline CDR1 KGHSH, CDR2 LQKENI. This CDR3 contains 13 residues. The V and J ends lost 10 bases and 6 bases respectively, with 18 bases between them.

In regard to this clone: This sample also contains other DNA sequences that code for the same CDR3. The CDR3 DNA reads TGTGCCAGCTCACCCGGACAGAACACCGGGGAGCTGTTTTTT. Protein product: CASSPGQNTGELFF. The chain couples TRBV18 to TRBJ2-2; D possibly corresponds to TRBD1 (5 bases). V was cut by 3 bases and J by 1 base, with 6 bases left in between. CDR1 and CDR2 from the germline V gene are KGHSH and LQKENI. This CDR3 has 14 residues.

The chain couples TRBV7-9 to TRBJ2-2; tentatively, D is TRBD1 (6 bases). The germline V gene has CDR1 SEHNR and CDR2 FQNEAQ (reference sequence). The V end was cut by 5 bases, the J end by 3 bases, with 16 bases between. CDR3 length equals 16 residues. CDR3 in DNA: TGTGCCAGCAGCCCAGCGACAGGAGCATACACCGGGGAGCTGTTTTTT. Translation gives CASSPATGAYTGELFF.

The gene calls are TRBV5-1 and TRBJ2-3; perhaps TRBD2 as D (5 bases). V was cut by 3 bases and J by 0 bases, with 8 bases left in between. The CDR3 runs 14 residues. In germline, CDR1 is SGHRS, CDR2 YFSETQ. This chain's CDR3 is CASSSAGSTDTQYF. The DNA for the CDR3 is TGCGCCAGCAGCTCGGCGGGCAGCACAGATACGCAGTATTTT.

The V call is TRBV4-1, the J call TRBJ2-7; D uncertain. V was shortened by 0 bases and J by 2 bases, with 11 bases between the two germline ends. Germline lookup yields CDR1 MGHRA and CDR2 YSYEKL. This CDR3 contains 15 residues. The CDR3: CASSQDRHLTYEQYF. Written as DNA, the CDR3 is TGCGCCAGCAGCCAAGACCGACACCTTACCTACGAGCAGTACTTC.

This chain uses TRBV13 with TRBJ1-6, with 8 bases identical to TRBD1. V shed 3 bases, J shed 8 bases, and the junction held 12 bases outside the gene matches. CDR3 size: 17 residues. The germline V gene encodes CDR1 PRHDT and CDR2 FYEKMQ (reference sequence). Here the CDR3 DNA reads TGTGCCAGCAGCTTGATCCCAGACAGGGGCTTCGATTCACCCCTCCACTTT. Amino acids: CASSLIPDRGFDSPLHF.

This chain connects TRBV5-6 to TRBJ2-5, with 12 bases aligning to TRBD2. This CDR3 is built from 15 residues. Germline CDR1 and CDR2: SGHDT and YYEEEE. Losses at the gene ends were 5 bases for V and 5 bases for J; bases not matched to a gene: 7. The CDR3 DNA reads TGTGCCAGCAGTTCTGGACTAGCGGGGAAGGAGACCCAGTACTTC. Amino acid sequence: CASSSGLAGKETQYF.

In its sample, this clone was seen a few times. The CDR3 DNA reads as TGTGCCAGCAGCCATACACCTTATAGCAATCAGCCCCAGCATTTT. Translated, it gives CASSHTPYSNQPQHF. This chain uses TRBV28 with TRBJ1-5; D not certain. Germline V lookup: CDR1 MDHEN, CDR2 SYDVKM. With 6 bases removed from V and 0 bases from J, the gap between germline ends came to 12 bases. The length of the CDR3 is 15 residues.

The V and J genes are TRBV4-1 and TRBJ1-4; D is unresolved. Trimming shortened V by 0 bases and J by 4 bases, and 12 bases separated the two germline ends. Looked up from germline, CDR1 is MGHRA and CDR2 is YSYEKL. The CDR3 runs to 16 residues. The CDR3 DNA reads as TGCGCCAGCAGCCAAGATCTGCGGGGAGGTAATGAAAAACTGTTTTTT. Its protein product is CASSQDLRGGNEKLFF.

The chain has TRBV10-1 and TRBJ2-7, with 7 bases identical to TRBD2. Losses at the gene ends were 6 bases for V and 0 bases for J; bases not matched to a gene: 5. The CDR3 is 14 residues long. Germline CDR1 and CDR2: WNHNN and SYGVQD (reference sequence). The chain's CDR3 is CASSPSGISYEQYF. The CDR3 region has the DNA TGCGCCAGCAGCCCTAGCGGAATCTCCTACGAGCAGTACTTC.

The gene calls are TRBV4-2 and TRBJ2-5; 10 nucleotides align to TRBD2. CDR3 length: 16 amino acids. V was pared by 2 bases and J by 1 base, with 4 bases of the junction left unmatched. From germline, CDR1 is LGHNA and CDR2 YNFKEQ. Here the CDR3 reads CASSQWASGGQETQYF. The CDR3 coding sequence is TGTGCCAGCAGCCAATGGGCTAGCGGGGGCCAAGAGACCCAGTACTTC.

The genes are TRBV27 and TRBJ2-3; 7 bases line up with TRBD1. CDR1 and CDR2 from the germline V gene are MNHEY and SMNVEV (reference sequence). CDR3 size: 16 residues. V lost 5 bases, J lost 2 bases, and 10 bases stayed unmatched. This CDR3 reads CASSPSVGGFTDTQYF. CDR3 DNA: TGTGCCAGCAGTCCCTCGGTAGGGGGCTTCACAGATACGCAGTATTTT.

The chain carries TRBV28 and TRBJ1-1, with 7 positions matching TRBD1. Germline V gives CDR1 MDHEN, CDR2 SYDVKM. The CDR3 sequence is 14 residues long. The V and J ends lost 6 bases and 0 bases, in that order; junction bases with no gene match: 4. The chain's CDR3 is CASRTTGVNTEAFF. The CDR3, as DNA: TGTGCCAGCAGGACTACAGGGGTGAACACTGAAGCTTTCTTT.

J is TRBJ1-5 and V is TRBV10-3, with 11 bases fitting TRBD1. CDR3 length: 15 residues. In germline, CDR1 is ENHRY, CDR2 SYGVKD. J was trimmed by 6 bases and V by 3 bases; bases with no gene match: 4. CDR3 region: CAISDLGQGAQPQHF. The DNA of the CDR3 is TGTGCCATCAGTGATCTCGGACAGGGGGCTCAGCCCCAGCATTTT.

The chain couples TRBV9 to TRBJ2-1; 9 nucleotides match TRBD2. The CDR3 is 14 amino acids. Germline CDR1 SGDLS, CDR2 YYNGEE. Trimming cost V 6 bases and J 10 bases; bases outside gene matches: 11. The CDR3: CASTSGTSRGEQFF. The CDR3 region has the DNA TGTGCCAGCACCTCCGGGACTAGCCGCGGGGAGCAGTTCTTC.

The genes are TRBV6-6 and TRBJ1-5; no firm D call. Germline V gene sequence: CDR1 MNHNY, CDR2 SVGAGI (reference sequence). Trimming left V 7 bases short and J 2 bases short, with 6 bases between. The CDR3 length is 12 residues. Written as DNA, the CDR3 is TGTGCCAGCAAGAGGGGCAATCAGCCCCAGCATTTT. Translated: CASKRGNQPQHF.

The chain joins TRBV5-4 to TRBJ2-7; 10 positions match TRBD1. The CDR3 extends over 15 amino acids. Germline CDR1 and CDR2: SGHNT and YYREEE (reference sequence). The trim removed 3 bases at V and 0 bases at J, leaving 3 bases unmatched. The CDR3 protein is CASSSGQGFSYEQYF. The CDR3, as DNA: TGTGCCAGCAGCTCGGGACAGGGGTTCTCCTACGAGCAGTACTTC. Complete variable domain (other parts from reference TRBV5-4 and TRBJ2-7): ETGVTQSPTHLIKTRGQQVTLRCSSQSGHNTVSWYQQALGQGPQFIFQYYREEENGRGNFPPRFSGLQFPNYSSELNVNALELDDSALYLCASSSGQGFSYEQYFGPGTRLTVT.

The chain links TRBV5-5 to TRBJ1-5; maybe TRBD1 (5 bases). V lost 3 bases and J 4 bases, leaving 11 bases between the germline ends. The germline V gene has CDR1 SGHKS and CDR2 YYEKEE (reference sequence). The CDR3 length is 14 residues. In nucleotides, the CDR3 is TGTGCCAGCAGCTCCCTTGGGGGGAATCAGCCCCAGCATTTT. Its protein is CASSSLGGNQPQHF.

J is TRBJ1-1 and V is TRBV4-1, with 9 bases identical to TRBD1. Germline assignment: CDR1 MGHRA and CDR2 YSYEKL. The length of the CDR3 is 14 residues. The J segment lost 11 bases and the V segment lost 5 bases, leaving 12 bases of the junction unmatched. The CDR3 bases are TGCGCCAGCAGCTACCGGGACAGGGCTCTTATTGCTTTCTTT. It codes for CASSYRDRALIAFF.

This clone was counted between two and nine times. The CDR3 protein is CASSPGDGYTF. In DNA form, the CDR3 reads TGTGCCAGCAGTCCCGGGGATGGCTACACCTTC. J is TRBJ1-2 and V is TRBV6-5; D gene unclear. V was pared by 5 bases and J by 6 bases, with 7 bases between. The germline CDR1 and CDR2 sequences are MNHEY and SVGAGI. The CDR3 is 11 residues long.

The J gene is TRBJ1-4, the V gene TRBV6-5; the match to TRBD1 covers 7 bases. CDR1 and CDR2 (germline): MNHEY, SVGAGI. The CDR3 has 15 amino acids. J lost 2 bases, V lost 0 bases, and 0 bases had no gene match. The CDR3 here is CASSYSGGTNEKLFF. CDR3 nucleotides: TGTGCCAGCAGTTACTCAGGGGGCACTAATGAAAAACTGTTTTTT.